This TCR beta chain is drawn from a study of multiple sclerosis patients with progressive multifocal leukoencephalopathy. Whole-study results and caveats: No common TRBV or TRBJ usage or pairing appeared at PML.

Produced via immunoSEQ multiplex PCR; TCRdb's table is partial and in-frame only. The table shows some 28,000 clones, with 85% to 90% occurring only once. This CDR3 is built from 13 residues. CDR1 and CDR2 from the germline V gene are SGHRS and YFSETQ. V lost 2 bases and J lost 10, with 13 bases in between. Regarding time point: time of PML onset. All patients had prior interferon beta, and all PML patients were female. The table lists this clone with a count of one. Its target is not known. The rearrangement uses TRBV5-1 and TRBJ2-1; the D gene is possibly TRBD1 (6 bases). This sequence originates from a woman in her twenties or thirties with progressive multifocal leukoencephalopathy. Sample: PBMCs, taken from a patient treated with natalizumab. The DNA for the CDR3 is TGCGCCAGCAGCTTTCTAGGGGGAAGCGAGCAGTTCTTC. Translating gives CASSFLGGSEQFF.